The sequence of this T cell receptor beta chain was determined in a study of Ad26.COV2.S vaccination and SARS-CoV-2 variants. Germline assignment: CDR1 MGHRA and CDR2 YSYEKL. The CDR3 covers 17 residues. The trim removed 5 bases at V and 4 bases at J, leaving 8 bases unmatched. On this clone itself: The antigen remains undetermined.

The table came from immunoSEQ multiplex PCR; TCRdb's copy has only in-frame clones and leaves some out. The sample consists of about 350,000 clones, 92% of them appearing once. Overall study findings and caveats: Breadth of non-spike TCRs did not differ between vaccinees and placebo recipients.

The receptor comes from a human donor who had recovered from COVID-19. The sequenced sample was peripheral blood, obtained after recovery from COVID-19. The chain employs TRBV4-1 and TRBJ1-6; 10 nucleotides match TRBD1. CDR3 DNA sequence: TGCGCCAGCAGCGCAGGACAGGGGGAAACGTATAATTCACCCCTCCACTTT. The encoded protein is CASSAGQGETYNSPLHF.